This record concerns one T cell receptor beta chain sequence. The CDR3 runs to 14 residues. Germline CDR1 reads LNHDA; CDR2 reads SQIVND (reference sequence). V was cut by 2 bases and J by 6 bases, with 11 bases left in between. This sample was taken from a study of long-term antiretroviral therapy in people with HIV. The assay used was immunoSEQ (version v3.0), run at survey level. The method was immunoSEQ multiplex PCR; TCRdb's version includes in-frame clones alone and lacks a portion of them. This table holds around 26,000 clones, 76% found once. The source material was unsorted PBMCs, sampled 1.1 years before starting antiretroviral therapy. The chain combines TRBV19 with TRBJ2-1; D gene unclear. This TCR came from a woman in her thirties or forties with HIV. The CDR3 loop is CASSIRSGFNEQFF. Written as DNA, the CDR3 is TGTGCCAGTAGTATACGGTCAGGTTTCAATGAGCAGTTCTTC.